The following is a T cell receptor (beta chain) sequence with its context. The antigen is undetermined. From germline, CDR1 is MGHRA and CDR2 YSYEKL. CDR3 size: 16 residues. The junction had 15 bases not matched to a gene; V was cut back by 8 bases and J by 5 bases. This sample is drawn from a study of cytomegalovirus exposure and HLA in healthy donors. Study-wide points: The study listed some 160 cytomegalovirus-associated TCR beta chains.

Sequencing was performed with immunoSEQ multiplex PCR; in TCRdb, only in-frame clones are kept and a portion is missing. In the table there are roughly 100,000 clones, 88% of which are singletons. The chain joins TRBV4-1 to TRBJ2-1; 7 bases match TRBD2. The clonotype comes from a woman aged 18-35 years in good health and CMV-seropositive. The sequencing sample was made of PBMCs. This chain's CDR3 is CASRSSLTSANNEQFF. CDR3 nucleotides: TGCGCCAGCCGGTCCTCTCTTACTAGCGCGAACAATGAGCAGTTCTTC.